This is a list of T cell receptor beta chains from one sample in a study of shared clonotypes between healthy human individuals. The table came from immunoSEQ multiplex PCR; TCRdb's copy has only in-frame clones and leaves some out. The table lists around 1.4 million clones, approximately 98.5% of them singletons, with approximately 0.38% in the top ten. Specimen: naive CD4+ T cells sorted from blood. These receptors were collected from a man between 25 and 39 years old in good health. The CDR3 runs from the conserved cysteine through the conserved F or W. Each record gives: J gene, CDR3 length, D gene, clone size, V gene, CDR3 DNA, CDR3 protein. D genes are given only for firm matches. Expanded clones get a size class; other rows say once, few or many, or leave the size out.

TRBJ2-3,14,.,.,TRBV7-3,TGTGCCAGCAGCTTAACTCCTCGCACAGATACGCAGTATTTT,CASSLTPRTDTQYF
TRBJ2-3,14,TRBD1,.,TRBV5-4,TGTGCCGGCTCGCAGGGGGCGTTCACAGATACGCAGTATTTT,CAGSQGAFTDTQYF
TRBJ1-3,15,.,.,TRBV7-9,TGTGCCAGCACCTTGAACGGAGGGGCTGGAAACACCATATATTTT,CASTLNGGAGNTIYF
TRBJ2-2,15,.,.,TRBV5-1,TGCGCCAGCAGCCCTGGGGGGGCAGGCACCGGGGAGCTGTTTTTT,CASSPGGAGTGELFF
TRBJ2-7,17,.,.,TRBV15,TGTGCCACCAGCAGAGAAGAGGGAACGCCGGTGTTCTACGAGCAGTACTTC,CATSREEGTPVFYEQYF
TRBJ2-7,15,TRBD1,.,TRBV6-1,TGTGCCAGCGTAGAAGGAGGACAGGGGGACTACGAGCAGTACTTC,CASVEGGQGDYEQYF
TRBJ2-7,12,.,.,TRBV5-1,TGCGCCAGCAGGACGGATTTCTACGAGCAGTACTTC,CASRTDFYEQYF
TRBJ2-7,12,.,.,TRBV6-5,TGTGCCAGCAGTTACTCGAGATACGAGCAGTACTTC,CASSYSRYEQYF
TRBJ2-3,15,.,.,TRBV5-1,TGCGCCAGCAGCTTGCGCGGAGGGATTGGGGATACGCAGTATTTT,CASSLRGGIGDTQYF
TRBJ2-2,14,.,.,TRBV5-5,TGTGCCAGCAGCTTGAAACTGTACACCGGGGAGCTGTTTTTT,CASSLKLYTGELFF
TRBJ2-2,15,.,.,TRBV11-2,TGTGCCAGCAGCTTACCTACAGCAAACACCGGGGAGCTGTTTTTT,CASSLPTANTGELFF
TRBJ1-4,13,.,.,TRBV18,TGTGCCAGCTCACCAAGCCGCGATGAAAAACTGTTTTTT,CASSPSRDEKLFF
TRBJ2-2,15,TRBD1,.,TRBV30,TGTGCCTGGAGTACGGGACAGTCAGTCACCGGGGAGCTGTTTTTT,CAWSTGQSVTGELFF
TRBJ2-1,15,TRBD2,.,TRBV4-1,TGCGCCAGCAGCCCCCTAGCGGTCTCCTACAATGAGCAGTTCTTC,CASSPLAVSYNEQFF
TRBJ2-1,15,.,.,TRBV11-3,TGTGCCAGCAGCTTAGATCACCGGTCCTACAATGAGCAGTTCTTC,CASSLDHRSYNEQFF
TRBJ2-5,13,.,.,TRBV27,TGTGCCAGCAGTCTATCGAACTGGGAGACCCAGTACTTC,CASSLSNWETQYF
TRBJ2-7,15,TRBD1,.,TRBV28,TGTGCCAGCAGTCCCCACGACAGGGGAGTCTGGGAGCAGTACTTC,CASSPHDRGVWEQYF
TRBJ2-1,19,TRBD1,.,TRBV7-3,TGTGCCAGCAGCTCCCGAGAGCAGCGGGACAGGGGGTTTCACAATGAGCAGTTCTTC,CASSSREQRDRGFHNEQFF
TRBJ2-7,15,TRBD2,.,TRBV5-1,TGCGCCAGCAGCTTGGTTGGGACTAGCGGGAACGAGCAGTACTTC,CASSLVGTSGNEQYF
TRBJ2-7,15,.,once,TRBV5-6,TGTGCCAGCAGCTTGGCTTTGAGAGACTCCTACGAGCAGTACTTC,CASSLALRDSYEQYF
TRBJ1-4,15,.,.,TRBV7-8,TGTGCCAGCAGCTTAGGGACAGCCTATAATGAAAAACTGTTTTTT,CASSLGTAYNEKLFF
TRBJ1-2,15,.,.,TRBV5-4,TGTGCCAGCAGCTTGGTCTCCGGGTCCAACTATGGCTACACCTTC,CASSLVSGSNYGYTF
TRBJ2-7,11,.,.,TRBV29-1,TGCAGCGTTGTGGATTCCTACGAGCAGTACTTC,CSVVDSYEQYF